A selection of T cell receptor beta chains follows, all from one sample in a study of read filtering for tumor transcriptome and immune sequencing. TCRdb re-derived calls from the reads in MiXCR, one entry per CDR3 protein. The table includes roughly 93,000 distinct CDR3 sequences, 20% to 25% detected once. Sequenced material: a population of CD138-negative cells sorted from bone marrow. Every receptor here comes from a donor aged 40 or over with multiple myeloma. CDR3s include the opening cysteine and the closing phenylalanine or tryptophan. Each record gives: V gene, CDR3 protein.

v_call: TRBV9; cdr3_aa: CASTLGGSYNEQFF
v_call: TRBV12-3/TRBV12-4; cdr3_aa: CASSAKSGKTNEKLFF
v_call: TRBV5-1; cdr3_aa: CASSPSGSNQPQHF
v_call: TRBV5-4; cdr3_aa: CASSSIGNTIYF
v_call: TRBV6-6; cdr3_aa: CASRPPGRSNEKLFF
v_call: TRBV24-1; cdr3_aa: CATSDGAGSQYF
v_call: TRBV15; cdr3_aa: CATSRSGVAKNIQYF
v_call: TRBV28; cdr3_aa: CASSFGGASNQPQHF
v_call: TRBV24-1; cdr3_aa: CATSDSLTGDGEKLFF
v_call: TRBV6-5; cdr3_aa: CASRDHGTMDTEAFF
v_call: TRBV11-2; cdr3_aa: CASSLDRGEDSPLHF
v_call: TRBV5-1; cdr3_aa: CASSLRTVNTEAFF
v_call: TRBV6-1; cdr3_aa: CASSEGPNTGELFF
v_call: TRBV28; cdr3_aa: CASSFPTSASPNNNEQFF
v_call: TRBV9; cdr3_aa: CASSPSGTAFAELFF
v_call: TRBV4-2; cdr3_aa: CASSQGPGHRNEKLFF
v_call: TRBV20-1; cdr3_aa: CSARWGAETQYF
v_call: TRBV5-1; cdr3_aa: CASSPLQGPNEQFF
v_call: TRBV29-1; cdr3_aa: CSVQGEGSYNEQFF
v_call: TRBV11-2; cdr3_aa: CASSRSDTRTTYNSPLHF
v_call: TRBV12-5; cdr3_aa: CASGQGLASEGHEQFF
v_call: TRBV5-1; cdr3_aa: CASSRHVNTEAFF
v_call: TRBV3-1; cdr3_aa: CASSQDWQGQGDTQYF
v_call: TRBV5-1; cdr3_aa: CASSLSSGGYNEQFF
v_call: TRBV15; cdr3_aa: CATSEMDRITDTQYF
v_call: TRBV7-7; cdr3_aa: CASSLAGLNEQFF
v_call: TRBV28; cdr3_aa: CASSDRGGANVLTF
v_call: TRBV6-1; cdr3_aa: CASSERVIGTGELFF
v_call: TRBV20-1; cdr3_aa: CSASEGVDYEQYF
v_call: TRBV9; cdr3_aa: CASSPSGGAAGETQYF
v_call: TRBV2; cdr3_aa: CASSTDLNQPQHF
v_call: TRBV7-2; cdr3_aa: CASSPPQNTEAFF
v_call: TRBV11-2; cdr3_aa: CASSFAMGPGANVLTF
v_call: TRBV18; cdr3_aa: CASSPSGQENQPQHF
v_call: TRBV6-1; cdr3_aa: CASSTSGETGGRYTF
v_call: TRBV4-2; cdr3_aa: CASSRETASGEKLLF
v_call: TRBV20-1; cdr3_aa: CSARTTGAEADTQYF
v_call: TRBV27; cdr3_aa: CASGDRSVMQYF
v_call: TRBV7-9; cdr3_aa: CASSPQGGMYEQYF
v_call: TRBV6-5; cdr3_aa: CASSLVGPAGELFF
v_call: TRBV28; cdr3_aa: CASSSGGLHSFEAFF
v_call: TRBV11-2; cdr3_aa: CASSFTRIHEQFF
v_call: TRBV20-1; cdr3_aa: CSTIGTPTRTEAFF
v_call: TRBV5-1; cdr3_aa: CASSVWDRDTDTQYF
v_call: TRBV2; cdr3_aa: CASSEGRQETQYF
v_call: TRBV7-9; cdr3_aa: CASSLDAGVKETQYF
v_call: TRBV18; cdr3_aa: CASSPPGQGRTDTQYF
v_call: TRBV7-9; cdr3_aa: CASSPGTTNQPQHF
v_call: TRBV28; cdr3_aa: CASQTGNTGELFF
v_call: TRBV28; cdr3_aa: CASSLVSTNEKLFF
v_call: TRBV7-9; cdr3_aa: CASSPQGGPNTEAFF
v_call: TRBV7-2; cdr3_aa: CASSPRGGRYAEAFF
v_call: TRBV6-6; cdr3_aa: CASSYSGSPEAFF